These 15 T cell receptor beta chains were sequenced from one sample in a study of cytomegalovirus exposure and HLA in healthy donors. Amplification used 60 Vbeta primers and 13 Jbeta primers. Clones were read by immunoSEQ multiplex PCR, and TCRdb kept only the in-frame ones, dropping some. The data contain over 100,000 clones, around 84% of them singletons. The source material was PBMCs. These receptors originate from a woman in her thirties in good health and CMV-seropositive.

J is TRBJ2-1 and V is TRBV7-2, with 9 bases aligning to TRBD2. Germline CDR1 reads SGHTA; CDR2 reads FQGNSA. V was clipped by 3 bases and J by 7 bases; unmatched bases: 7. The CDR3 is made up of 15 amino acids. CDR3 coding DNA: TGTGCCAGCAGCTTTAGCGGGGGTGGCGGTAATGAGCAGTTCTTC. Its protein is CASSFSGGGGNEQFF.

The chain recombines TRBV7-9 with TRBJ2-3; no clear D. From germline, CDR1 is SEHNR and CDR2 FQNEAQ (reference sequence). V lost 1 base, J lost 3 bases, and 5 bases lay in between. This CDR3 contains 13 residues. Written as DNA, the CDR3 is TGTGCCAGCAGCTTAGTCGTTACAGATACGCAGTATTTT. Protein product: CASSLVVTDTQYF.

As to this clone: The junction departs from the called germline gene at one end, perhaps through a read error. V usage is TRBV10-3 and J usage is TRBJ2-7; D is perhaps TRBD1 (6 bases). CDR1 is ENHRY, CDR2 SYGVKD, per germline. The CDR3 is 14 amino acids. CDR3 region: CASSYGTYSYEQYF. CDR3 bases: TGTGCCAGCAGTTACGGGACATACTCCTACGAGCAGTACTTC.

The chain uses TRBV6-5 and TRBJ2-5; 7 bases fit TRBD2. Trimming took 6 bases from V and 8 from J; bases not matched to a gene: 12. Per the germline V gene, CDR1 is MNHEY and CDR2 is SVGAGI. CDR3 size: 14 residues. The CDR3 here is CASRPTGGGRTQYF. CDR3 nucleotide sequence: TGTGCCAGCAGGCCGACTGGCGGGGGTCGAACCCAGTACTTC.

The chain couples TRBV7-9 to TRBJ1-4, with no clear D. This CDR3 comprises 13 residues. V lost 6 bases and J 4 bases, leaving 9 bases between the germline ends. Per germline, CDR1 SEHNR and CDR2 FQNEAQ (reference sequence). CDR3 sequence (DNA): TGTGCCAGCAGTGAGGGTTTTAATGAAAAACTGTTTTTT. Its protein is CASSEGFNEKLFF.

The gene calls are TRBV11-2 and TRBJ1-1; 10 bases align to TRBD1. This CDR3 is 16 amino acids long. Per germline, CDR1 SGHAT and CDR2 FQNNGV. The J segment lost 5 bases and the V segment lost 2 bases, leaving 8 bases of the junction unmatched. CDR3 in amino acids: CASSLSPDRGLTEAFF. The DNA of the CDR3 is TGTGCCAGCAGCTTATCCCCTGACAGGGGGCTGACTGAAGCTTTCTTT.

This clone came up once. The chain carries TRBV19 and TRBJ1-5; weak D call: TRBD1 (5 bases). V shed 1 base and J shed 4 bases, with 8 bases lying between them. The CDR3 runs to 14 residues. The germline V gene has CDR1 LNHDA and CDR2 SQIVND (reference sequence). DNA of the CDR3: TGTGCCAGTAGTATAGGACAGATAAATCAGCCCCAGCATTTT. Translation: CASSIGQINQPQHF.

The chain is built from TRBV20-1 and TRBJ2-2; 7 bases match TRBD2. V lost 2 bases to trimming and J lost 12 bases; unmatched junction nucleotides: 3. Per germline, CDR1 DFQATT and CDR2 SNEGSKA (reference sequence). This CDR3 region has 11 residues. The CDR3 region has the DNA TGCAGTGCTAGACACGGGGGGAAGCTGTTTTTT. Its protein product is CSARHGGKLFF.

The J gene is TRBJ2-3, the V gene TRBV9; 7 positions agree with TRBD2. This CDR3 has 16 residues. Germline-derived CDR1 and CDR2 are SGDLS and YYNGEE. Unmatched junction bases numbered 9, after V lost 4 bases and J lost 1 base. The CDR3 bases are TGTGCCAGCAGCCCCTTCGGGGGGACGGGCACAGATACGCAGTATTTT. Protein product: CASSPFGGTGTDTQYF.

The table lists this clone with a few counts. The rearrangement links TRBV2 to TRBJ2-5, with 15 bases that match TRBD2. The CDR3 covers 17 residues. V lost 5 bases, J lost 4 bases, and 8 bases stayed unmatched. The germline CDR1 and CDR2 sequences are SNHLY and FYNNEI. CDR3 sequence reads: CASSSGTSGGPGETQYF. The CDR3 coding sequence is TGTGCCAGCAGTTCCGGGACTAGCGGGGGGCCGGGAGAGACCCAGTACTTC.

Concerning this clone: Other DNA variants within this sample encode the same CDR3. This sequence joins TRBV30 and TRBJ2-1, with 7 bases that match TRBD2. Losses at the gene ends were 5 bases for V and 4 bases for J; bases not matched to a gene: 8. The germline CDR1 and CDR2 sequences are GTSNPN and SVGIG (reference sequence). The CDR3 is 14 residues long. CDR3 DNA sequence: TGTGCCTGGGGACCCGGGACTACGTACAATGAGCAGTTCTTC. Translation gives CAWGPGTTYNEQFF.

V gene TRBV7-7 combines with J gene TRBJ2-3, with D uncertain. The CDR3 consists of 15 residues. Germline V lookup: CDR1 SSHAT, CDR2 FNYEAQ (reference sequence). Trimming removed 3 bases from V and 1 base from J, with 11 bases in between. As DNA, the CDR3 is TGTGCCAGCAGCTTTGGGCACCCAGGCACAGATACGCAGTATTTT. Its translation: CASSFGHPGTDTQYF.

V and J are TRBV27 and TRBJ2-1; D perhaps matches TRBD1 (6 bases). The germline V gene has CDR1 MNHEY and CDR2 SMNVEV (reference sequence). V was cut by 6 bases and J by 4 bases, with 10 bases left in between. This CDR3 region has 13 residues. The CDR3 here is CASRRDNYNEQFF. CDR3 coding DNA: TGTGCCAGCAGAAGGGACAATTACAATGAGCAGTTCTTC.

The V call is TRBV28, the J call TRBJ2-7, with D maybe TRBD1 (5 bases). V dropped 3 bases and J dropped 5 bases, with 17 bases sitting between them. The germline V gene encodes CDR1 MDHEN and CDR2 SYDVKM. This CDR3 is built from 15 residues. CDR3 in DNA: TGTGCCAGCAGTTTCCTAGGTATAGGGGTAGACGAGCAGTACTTC. Its translation is CASSFLGIGVDEQYF.

The chain recombines TRBV11-3 with TRBJ2-7; possible D gene TRBD2, 5 bases. The CDR3 is 14 residues long. With 5 bases removed from V and 0 bases from J, the gap between germline ends came to 11 bases. Per the germline V gene, CDR1 is SGHNT and CDR2 is YENEEA. The CDR3 region has the DNA TGTGCCAGCAGCCGGGGTCAGAGCTCCTACGAGCAGTACTTC. This gives the protein CASSRGQSSYEQYF.